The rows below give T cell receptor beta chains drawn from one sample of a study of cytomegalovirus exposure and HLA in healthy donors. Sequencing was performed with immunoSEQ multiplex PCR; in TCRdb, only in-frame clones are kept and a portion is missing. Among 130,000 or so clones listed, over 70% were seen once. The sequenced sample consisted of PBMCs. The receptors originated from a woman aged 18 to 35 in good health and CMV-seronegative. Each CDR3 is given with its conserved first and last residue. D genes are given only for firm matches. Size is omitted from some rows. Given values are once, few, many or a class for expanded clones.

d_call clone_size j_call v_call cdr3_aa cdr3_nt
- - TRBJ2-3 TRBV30 CAWSSGLDTQYF TGTGCCTGGAGTTCGGGACTAGATACGCAGTATTTT
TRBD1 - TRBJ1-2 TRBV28 CASRIPGQGSGYTF TGTGCCAGCAGGATTCCGGGACAGGGATCTGGCTACACCTTC
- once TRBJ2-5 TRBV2 CASIIRGETQYF TGTGCCAGCATAATTAGAGGGGAGACCCAGTACTTC
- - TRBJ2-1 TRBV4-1 CASSQAGNEQFF TGCGCCAGCAGCCAAGCCGGGAATGAGCAGTTCTTC
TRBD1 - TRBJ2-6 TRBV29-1 CSVDDRGSSGANVLTF TGCAGCGTTGACGACAGGGGGAGCTCTGGGGCCAACGTCCTGACTTTC
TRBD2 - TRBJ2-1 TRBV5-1 CASSPSSGRADNEQFF TGCGCCAGCAGCCCGTCTAGCGGGAGGGCCGACAATGAGCAGTTCTTC
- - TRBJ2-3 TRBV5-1 CASSLAQPGVGKDTQYF TGCGCCAGCAGCTTGGCCCAGCCGGGAGTGGGGAAAGATACGCAGTATTTT
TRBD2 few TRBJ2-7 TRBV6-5 CATSTSGTYEQYF TGTGCCACCTCGACTAGCGGAACCTACGAGCAGTACTTC
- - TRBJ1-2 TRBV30 CAWSVGAPRGTF TGTGCCTGGAGTGTGGGGGCACCTCGCGGAACCTTC
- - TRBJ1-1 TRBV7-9 CASSLEDRRAFF TGTGCCAGCAGCTTAGAAGACAGGAGAGCTTTCTTT
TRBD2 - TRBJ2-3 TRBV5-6 CASSATSGDTDTQYF TGTGCCAGCAGCGCGACTAGCGGAGACACAGATACGCAGTATTTT
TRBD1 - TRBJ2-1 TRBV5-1 CASSNLPGTARDNEQFF TGCGCCAGCAGCAACTTACCCGGGACAGCTAGAGACAATGAGCAGTTCTTC
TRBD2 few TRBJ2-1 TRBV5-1 CASSNGLAGGNEQFF TGCGCCAGCAGCAACGGACTAGCGGGAGGCAATGAGCAGTTCTTC
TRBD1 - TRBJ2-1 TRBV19 CASSTPGQGYNEQFF TGTGCCAGTAGTACCCCGGGACAGGGGTACAATGAGCAGTTCTTC
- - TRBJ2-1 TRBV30 CAWRRDRLPYNEQFF TGTGCCTGGAGGCGGGATCGACTACCCTACAATGAGCAGTTCTTC
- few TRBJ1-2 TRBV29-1 CSAQGRDGYTF TGCAGCGCCCAGGGGCGGGATGGCTACACCTTC
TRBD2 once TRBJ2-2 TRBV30 CAWSVTRTSGSTTGELFF TGTGCCTGGAGTGTAACTCGCACTAGCGGGAGTACAACCGGGGAGCTGTTTTTT
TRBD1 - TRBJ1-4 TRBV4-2 CASSQAQGATNEKLFF TGTGCCAGCAGCCAAGCACAGGGGGCAACTAATGAAAAACTGTTTTTT
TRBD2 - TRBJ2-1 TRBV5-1 CASSASGTTKNEQFF TGCGCCAGCAGCGCTTCCGGGACTACCAAAAATGAGCAGTTCTTC
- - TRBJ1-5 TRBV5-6 CASSLQSPNQPQHF TGTGCCAGCAGCTTGCAGTCACCCAATCAGCCCCAGCATTTT
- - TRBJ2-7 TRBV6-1 CASSETDEQYF TGTGCCAGCAGTGAAACGGACGAGCAGTACTTC
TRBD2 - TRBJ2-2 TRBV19 CASSEEREKNTGELFF TGTGCCAGTAGCGAAGAGCGGGAGAAAAACACCGGGGAGCTGTTTTTT
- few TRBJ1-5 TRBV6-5 CASSYRGSNQPQHF TGTGCCAGCAGTTACAGGGGTAGCAATCAGCCCCAGCATTTT
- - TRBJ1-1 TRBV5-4 CASRTGTLNTEAFF TGTGCCAGCAGGACCGGGACACTAAACACTGAAGCTTTCTTT
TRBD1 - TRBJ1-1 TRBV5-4 CATFGQVNTEAFF TGTGCCACCTTCGGACAGGTGAACACTGAAGCTTTCTTT
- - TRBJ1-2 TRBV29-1 CSAVGGDGYTF TGCAGCGCCGTCGGAGGTGATGGCTACACCTTC
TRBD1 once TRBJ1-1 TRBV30 CAWILHGQGGPEAFF TGTGCCTGGATTTTGCATGGACAGGGTGGCCCTGAAGCTTTCTTT
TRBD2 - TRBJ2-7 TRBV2 CASTGGLPSGEQYF TGTGCCAGCACGGGGGGATTACCATCAGGGGAGCAGTACTTC
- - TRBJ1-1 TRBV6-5 CASGRGVEWAFF TGTGCCAGCGGGCGGGGGGTTGAGTGGGCTTTCTTT
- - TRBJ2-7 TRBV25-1 CASTEGGFYEQYF TGTGCCAGCACCGAGGGTGGTTTCTACGAGCAGTACTTC
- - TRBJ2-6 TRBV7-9 CASRTEGRGANVLTF TGTGCCAGCAGGACGGAGGGGCGTGGGGCCAACGTCCTGACTTTC
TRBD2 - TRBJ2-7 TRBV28 CATESGTFYEQYF TGTGCCACCGAGAGCGGGACCTTCTACGAGCAGTACTTC
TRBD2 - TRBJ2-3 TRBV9 CASSPRAGGGTDTQYF TGTGCCAGCAGCCCTCGAGCGGGAGGGGGCACAGATACGCAGTATTTT
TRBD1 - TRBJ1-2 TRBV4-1 CASSRTGEGGYTF TGCGCCAGCAGCCGGACAGGGGAGGGGGGCTACACCTTC
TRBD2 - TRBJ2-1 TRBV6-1 CASREAGGLSYEQFF TGTGCCAGCAGAGAAGCGGGGGGATTGTCCTATGAGCAGTTCTTC
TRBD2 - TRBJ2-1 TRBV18 CASSLGLAVDNEQFF TGTGCCAGCTCGCTGGGACTAGCTGTCGACAATGAGCAGTTCTTC
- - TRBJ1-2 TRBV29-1 CSVGPPGAEKGGYTF TGCAGCGTTGGTCCGCCTGGGGCCGAAAAGGGAGGCTACACCTTC
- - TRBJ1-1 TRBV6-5 CASNRGAMNTEAFF TGTGCCAGCAATCGGGGGGCCATGAACACTGAAGCTTTCTTT
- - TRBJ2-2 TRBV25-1 CASSELTRAGELFF TGTGCCAGCAGTGAACTTACTAGGGCCGGGGAGCTGTTTTTT
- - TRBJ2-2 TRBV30 CAWSDTLPGELFF TGTGCCTGGAGCGATACTCTTCCCGGGGAGCTGTTTTTT
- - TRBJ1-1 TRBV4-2 CASSQDRGSVRTEAFF TGTGCCAGCAGCCAAGATAGAGGGAGTGTTCGCACTGAAGCTTTCTTT
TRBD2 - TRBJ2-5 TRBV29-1 CSVGAGGREETQYF TGCAGCGTTGGAGCGGGAGGCCGGGAGGAGACCCAGTACTTC
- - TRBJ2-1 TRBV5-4 CASSFGGSYNEQFF TGTGCCAGCAGCTTCGGGGGAAGTTACAATGAGCAGTTCTTC
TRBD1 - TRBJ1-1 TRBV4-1 CASSHAGGSYGTEAFF TGCGCCAGCAGCCATGCAGGGGGATCTTACGGCACTGAAGCTTTCTTT
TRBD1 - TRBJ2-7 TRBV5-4 CASSSNTGGYEQYF TGTGCCAGCAGCTCCAACACAGGGGGCTACGAGCAGTACTTC
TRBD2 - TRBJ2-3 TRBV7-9 CASSLTSGAFTDTQYF TGTGCCAGCAGTTTGACTAGCGGGGCCTTCACAGATACGCAGTATTTT
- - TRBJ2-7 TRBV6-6 CASAGEGGHEQYF TGTGCCAGCGCGGGTGAGGGAGGCCACGAGCAGTACTTC
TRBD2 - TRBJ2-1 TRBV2 CASTSGNNEQFF TGTGCCAGCACTAGCGGGAATAATGAGCAGTTCTTC
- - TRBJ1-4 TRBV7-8 CASSVSGVSEKLFF TGTGCCAGCAGCGTGTCAGGGGTCAGTGAAAAACTGTTTTTT
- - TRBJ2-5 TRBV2 CASSEDRAQETQYF TGTGCCAGCAGTGAAGACAGGGCCCAAGAGACCCAGTACTTC
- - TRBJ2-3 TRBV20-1 CSAENTDTQYF TGCAGTGCTGAGAACACAGATACGCAGTATTTT
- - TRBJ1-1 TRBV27 CASRYLGALRTEAFF TGTGCCAGCAGATACTTAGGGGCGCTTCGCACTGAAGCTTTCTTT
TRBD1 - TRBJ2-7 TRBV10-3 CAIRGQGRYEQYF TGTGCCATCAGGGGACAGGGGCGGTACGAGCAGTACTTC
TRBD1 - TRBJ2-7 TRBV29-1 CSVLGTGWSYEQYF TGCAGCGTTCTCGGGACAGGGTGGTCCTACGAGCAGTACTTC
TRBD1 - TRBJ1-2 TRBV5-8 CASSQNDRAGYGYTF TGTGCCAGCAGCCAGAACGACAGGGCGGGCTATGGCTACACCTTC